These 22 T cell receptor beta chains originate from one sample sequenced in a study of cytomegalovirus exposure and HLA in healthy donors. Vbeta (60) and Jbeta (13) primers were used in the PCR. This table comes from immunoSEQ multiplex PCR, and its TCRdb copy is limited to in-frame clones, with some not included. This sample contains tens of thousands of clones. The specimen was PBMCs. The receptors shown here come from a woman between 55 and 75 years old in good health and CMV-seropositive.

J is TRBJ1-1 and V is TRBV28, with D hard to call. The CDR3 loop spans 14 amino acids. From germline, CDR1 is MDHEN and CDR2 SYDVKM. Deletions cut 5 bases from V and 0 bases from J, with 10 bases between. The CDR3 DNA sequence: TGTGCCAGCAGTCTCATTGGCCTGAACACTGAAGCTTTCTTT. It specifies CASSLIGLNTEAFF.

J is TRBJ2-7 and V is TRBV10-3, with 12 nucleotides matching TRBD1. Germline CDR1 reads ENHRY; CDR2 reads SYGVKD. CDR3 length: 15 amino acids. Losses at the gene ends were 4 bases for V and 5 bases for J; bases not matched to a gene: 6. CDR3 sequence (DNA): TGTGCCATCAGTGGGCCGGGACAGGGGGCCGACGAGCAGTACTTC. Translated: CAISGPGQGADEQYF.

The rearrangement joins TRBV18 to TRBJ1-2; 7 nucleotides align to TRBD1. With 3 bases clipped from V and 6 bases from J, the junction kept 7 bases outside the gene matches. Looked up from germline, CDR1 is KGHSH and CDR2 is LQKENI. There are 14 residues in the CDR3. The CDR3 here is CASSPDRMAHGYTF. The DNA for the CDR3 is TGTGCCAGCTCACCGGACAGGATGGCCCATGGCTACACCTTC.

The chain is built from TRBV7-9 and TRBJ1-4, with D maybe TRBD1 (5 bases). The CDR3 totals 18 residues. V lost 5 bases and J lost 0, with 19 bases in between. Germline lookup yields CDR1 SEHNR and CDR2 FQNEAQ (reference sequence). In DNA form, the CDR3 reads TGTGCCAGCAGCCCGCCACAGGATTATTTTGCAACTAATGAAAAACTGTTTTTT. It codes for CASSPPQDYFATNEKLFF.

CDR3 protein: CASSRSRDTQNQPQHF. The CDR3 bases are TGTGCCAGCTCAAGATCCCGGGACACCCAGAATCAGCCCCAGCATTTT. The chain uses TRBV18 and TRBJ1-5, with D possibly TRBD1 on 6 matching bases. The V end lost 5 bases, the J end lost 4 bases, and 18 bases lay between the germline ends. The CDR3 is 16 amino acids. The germline CDR1 and CDR2 sequences are KGHSH and LQKENI.

CDR3 sequence: CASVRRAGTEAFF. The CDR3 region has the DNA TGCGCCAGCGTAAGGCGGGCAGGCACTGAAGCTTTCTTT. This chain links TRBV5-1 with TRBJ1-1; D ambiguous. The CDR3 has 13 amino acids. V was shortened by 7 bases and J by 4 bases, with 14 bases between the two germline ends. Germline CDR1 reads SGHRS; CDR2 reads YFSETQ.

The chain joins TRBV13 to TRBJ2-3; 9 bases match TRBD2. Trimming cost V 5 bases and J 4 bases; bases outside gene matches: 7. Germline V gene data show CDR1 as PRHDT and CDR2 as FYEKMQ (reference sequence). CDR3 length: 15 residues. The CDR3 loop is CASSLSSGAADTQYF. The CDR3 nucleotides are TGTGCCAGCAGCCTGTCTAGCGGGGCGGCAGATACGCAGTATTTT.

The chain carries TRBV10-3 and TRBJ2-1, with 7 bases identical to TRBD2. CDR1 is ENHRY and CDR2 is SYGVKD in the germline V gene. The V segment lost 6 bases and the J segment 0 bases; nucleotides outside the gene matches: 2. This CDR3 is 14 amino acids long. The CDR3 sequence is CAIRGLSSYNEQFF. CDR3 DNA sequence: TGTGCCATCAGGGGACTAAGCTCCTACAATGAGCAGTTCTTC.

The chain joins TRBV19 to TRBJ2-6, with a possible D match to TRBD1 (8 bases). Trimming took 1 base from V and 0 from J, leaving 19 bases between them. Germline V gene lookup returns CDR1 LNHDA and CDR2 SQIVND (reference sequence). The CDR3 runs 20 residues. The DNA of the CDR3 is TGTGCCAGTAGTATAGCTACAGGGGGGGCTTTAAGCTCTGGGGCCAACGTCCTGACTTTC. It translates to CASSIATGGALSSGANVLTF.

V gene TRBV4-3 combines with J gene TRBJ1-6, with 7 bases that match TRBD1. CDR1 is LGHNA, CDR2 YSLEER, per germline. Trimming removed 2 bases from V and 5 bases from J; junction bases left unmatched: 6. The CDR3 contains 16 residues. CDR3 region: CASSQMRDRDNSPLHF. The CDR3 coding sequence is TGCGCCAGCAGCCAAATGAGAGACAGGGATAATTCACCCCTCCACTTT.

The rearrangement uses TRBV7-2 and TRBJ2-7; 8 nucleotides line up with TRBD2. J was trimmed by 2 bases and V by 5 bases; bases with no gene match: 8. Germline V gene data show CDR1 as SGHTA and CDR2 as FQGNSA. There are 15 residues in the CDR3. The DNA for the CDR3 is TGTGCCAGCAGCGTAAGTGGGACTAGTACCTACGAGCAGTACTTC. Residues: CASSVSGTSTYEQYF.

The chain carries TRBV19 and TRBJ1-2; 9 bases are a match to TRBD1. The CDR3 is 14 amino acids. The V gene end was trimmed by 6 bases and the J gene end by 4 bases; junction bases not matched to a gene: 6. The germline V gene has CDR1 LNHDA and CDR2 SQIVND (reference sequence). CDR3 nucleotides: TGTGCCAGTAGGCCACAGGGGGCGTCCTATGGCTACACCTTC. The encoded protein is CASRPQGASYGYTF.

The rearrangement links TRBV18 to TRBJ1-2; D is perhaps TRBD1 (5 bases). V lost 3 bases, J lost 4 bases, and 12 bases lay in between. The length of the CDR3 is 14 residues. In germline, CDR1 is KGHSH, CDR2 LQKENI. CDR3 coding DNA: TGTGCCAGCTCACCGACCAGGGCGAGCTATGGCTACACCTTC. Residues: CASSPTRASYGYTF.

The chain couples TRBV6-1 to TRBJ1-5, with D perhaps matching TRBD1 (5 bases). The CDR3 extends over 14 amino acids. The V and J ends lost 6 bases and 2 bases respectively, with 11 bases between them. CDR1 is MNHNS, CDR2 SASEGT, per germline. The CDR3 coding sequence is TGTGCCAGCAGCCCAGGGTATGGCAATCAGCCCCAGCATTTT. Amino acids: CASSPGYGNQPQHF.

The chain links TRBV6-5 to TRBJ1-3, with D perhaps TRBD1 (6 bases). The CDR3 is 15 residues long. The germline CDR1 and CDR2 sequences are MNHEY and SVGAGI. The V gene lost 6 bases and the J gene lost 0 bases, with 12 bases spanning the gap. CDR3 nucleotide sequence: TGTGCCAGCAGCCTTACAGGGTTCTCTGGAAACACCATATATTTT. Translating it yields CASSLTGFSGNTIYF.

The chain combines TRBV6-1 with TRBJ2-1; D is undetermined. The V gene lost 7 bases and the J gene lost 2 bases, with 9 bases spanning the gap. The CDR3 totals 13 residues. From germline, CDR1 is MNHNS and CDR2 SASEGT. CDR3 in DNA: TGTGCCAGCAACGAACCGGCCTACAATGAGCAGTTCTTC. It specifies CASNEPAYNEQFF.

The chain combines TRBV5-1 with TRBJ2-7, with TRBD1 identical over 11 bases. The V and J ends lost 4 bases and 5 bases, in that order; junction bases with no gene match: 5. This CDR3 region has 14 residues. CDR1 and CDR2 from the germline V gene are SGHRS and YFSETQ. The CDR3 region has the DNA TGCGCCAGCAGCCCAGGACAGGGGGCAGACGAGCAGTACTTC. Encoded protein: CASSPGQGADEQYF. Together with reference TRBV5-1 and TRBJ2-7, the CDR3 gives the full variable domain: KAGVTQTPRYLIKTRGQQVTLSCSPISGHRSVSWYQQTPGQGLQFLFEYFSETQRNKGNFPGRFSGRQFSNSRSEMNVSTLELGDSALYLCASSPGQGADEQYFGPGTRLTVT.

V is TRBV7-2 and J is TRBJ1-1; D might be TRBD1 (5 bases). V dropped 2 bases and J dropped 5 bases, with 12 bases sitting between them. CDR3 length: 14 amino acids. Germline lookup yields CDR1 SGHTA and CDR2 FQGNSA. The CDR3 loop is CASSLMGGGTEAFF. CDR3 nucleotides: TGTGCCAGCAGCTTAATGGGGGGTGGAACTGAAGCTTTCTTT.

CDR3 protein: CASSMDREGRERGEAFF. The CDR3, as DNA: TGTGCCAGTAGTATGGACAGGGAGGGAAGAGAGAGGGGTGAAGCTTTCTTT. The chain links TRBV19 to TRBJ1-1; 8 nucleotides agree with TRBD1. Germline-derived CDR1 and CDR2 are LNHDA and SQIVND (reference sequence). The ends lost 3 bases at V and 7 bases at J; junction bases unmatched: 16. This CDR3 is 17 amino acids long.

J is TRBJ1-1 and V is TRBV18; D is unresolved. The CDR3 has 14 amino acids. V lost 3 bases and J lost 1, with 9 bases in between. Per germline, CDR1 KGHSH and CDR2 LQKENI. CDR3 residues: CASSPVEGNTEAFF. CDR3 DNA sequence: TGTGCCAGCTCACCCGTTGAGGGGAACACTGAAGCTTTCTTT.

The V call is TRBV6-1, the J call TRBJ1-1; unclear D gene. V dropped 8 bases and J dropped 1 base, with 17 bases sitting between them. The CDR3 is 15 amino acids. CDR1 is MNHNS, CDR2 SASEGT, per germline. CDR3 DNA: TGTGCCAGCTGGAACATTCCGACGGGGAACACTGAAGCTTTCTTT. It codes for CASWNIPTGNTEAFF.

This sequence joins TRBV10-1 and TRBJ2-1; TRBD1 is a possible D gene (6 bases). Per germline, CDR1 WNHNN and CDR2 SYGVQD (reference sequence). This CDR3 comprises 12 residues. Deletions cut 3 bases from V and 7 bases from J, with 7 bases between. The DNA for the CDR3 is TGCGCCAGCAGTGAAAGGGGGAATGAGCAGTTCTTC. Translation gives CASSERGNEQFF.